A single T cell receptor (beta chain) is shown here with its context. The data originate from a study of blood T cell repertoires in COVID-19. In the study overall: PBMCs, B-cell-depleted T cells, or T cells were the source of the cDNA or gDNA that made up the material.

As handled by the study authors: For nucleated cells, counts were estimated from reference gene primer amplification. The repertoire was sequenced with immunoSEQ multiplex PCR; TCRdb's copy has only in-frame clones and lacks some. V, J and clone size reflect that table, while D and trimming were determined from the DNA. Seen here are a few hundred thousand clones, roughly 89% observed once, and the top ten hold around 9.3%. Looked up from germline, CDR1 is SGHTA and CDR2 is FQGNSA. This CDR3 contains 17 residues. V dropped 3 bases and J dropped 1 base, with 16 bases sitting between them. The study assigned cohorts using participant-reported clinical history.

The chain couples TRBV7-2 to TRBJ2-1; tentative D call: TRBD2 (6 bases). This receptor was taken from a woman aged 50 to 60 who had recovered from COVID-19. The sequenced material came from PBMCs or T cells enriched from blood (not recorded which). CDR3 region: CASSLEGPPGSYNEQFF. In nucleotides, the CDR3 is TGTGCCAGCAGCTTGGAGGGGCCTCCTGGATCCTACAATGAGCAGTTCTTC.